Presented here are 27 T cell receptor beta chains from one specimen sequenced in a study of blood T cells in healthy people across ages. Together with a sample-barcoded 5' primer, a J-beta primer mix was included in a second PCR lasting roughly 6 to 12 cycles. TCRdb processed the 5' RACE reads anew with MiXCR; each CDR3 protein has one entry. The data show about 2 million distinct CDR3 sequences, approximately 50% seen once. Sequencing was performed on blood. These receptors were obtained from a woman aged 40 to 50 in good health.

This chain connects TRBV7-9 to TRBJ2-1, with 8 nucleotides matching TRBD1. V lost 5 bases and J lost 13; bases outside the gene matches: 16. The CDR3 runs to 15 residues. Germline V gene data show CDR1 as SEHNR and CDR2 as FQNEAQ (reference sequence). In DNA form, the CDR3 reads TGTGCCAGCAGCCCTAGACAGGGGACCGCGCTAAACCAGTTCTTC. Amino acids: CASSPRQGTALNQFF.

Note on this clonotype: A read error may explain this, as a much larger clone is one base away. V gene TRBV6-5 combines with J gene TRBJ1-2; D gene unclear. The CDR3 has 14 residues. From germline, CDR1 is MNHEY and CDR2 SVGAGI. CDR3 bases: TGTGCCAGCAGTTACGCGGTTTCTAACTATGGCTGCACCTTC. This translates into CASSYAVSNYGCTF.

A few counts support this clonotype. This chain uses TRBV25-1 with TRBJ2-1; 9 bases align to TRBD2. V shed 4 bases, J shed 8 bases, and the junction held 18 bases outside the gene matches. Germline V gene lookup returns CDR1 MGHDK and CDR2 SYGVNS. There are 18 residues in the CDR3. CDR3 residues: CASSVRGRGAILVDEQFF. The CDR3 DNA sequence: TGTGCCAGCAGTGTTCGCGGGAGGGGGGCCATTCTCGTCGATGAGCAGTTCTTC.

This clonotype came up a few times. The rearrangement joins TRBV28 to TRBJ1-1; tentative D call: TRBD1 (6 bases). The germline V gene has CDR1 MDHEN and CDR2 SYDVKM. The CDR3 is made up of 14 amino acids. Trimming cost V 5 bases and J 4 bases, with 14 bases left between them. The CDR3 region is CASSPPYRVTEAFF. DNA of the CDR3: TGTGCCAGCAGTCCACCATACAGGGTCACTGAAGCTTTCTTT. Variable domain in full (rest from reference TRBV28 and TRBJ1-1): DVKVTQSSRYLVKRTGEKVFLECVQDMDHENMFWYRQDPGLGLRLIYFSYDVKMKEKGDIPEGYSVSREKKERFSLILESASTNQTSMYLCASSPPYRVTEAFFGQGTRLTVV.

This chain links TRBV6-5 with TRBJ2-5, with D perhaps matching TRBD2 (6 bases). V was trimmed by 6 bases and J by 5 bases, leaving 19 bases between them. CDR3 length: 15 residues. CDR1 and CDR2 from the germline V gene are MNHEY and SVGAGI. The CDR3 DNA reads TGTGCCAGCAGCTACCCCTTTGAAGGGAGGGAGACCCAGTACTTC. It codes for CASSYPFEGRETQYF.

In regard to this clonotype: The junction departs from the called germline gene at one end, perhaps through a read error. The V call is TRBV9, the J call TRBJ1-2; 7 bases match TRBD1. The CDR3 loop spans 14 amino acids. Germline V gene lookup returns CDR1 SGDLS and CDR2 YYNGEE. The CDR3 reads CANSPKGQIGGYTF. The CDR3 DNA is TGTGCCAACAGCCCTAAGGGACAGATCGGTGGCTACACCTTC.

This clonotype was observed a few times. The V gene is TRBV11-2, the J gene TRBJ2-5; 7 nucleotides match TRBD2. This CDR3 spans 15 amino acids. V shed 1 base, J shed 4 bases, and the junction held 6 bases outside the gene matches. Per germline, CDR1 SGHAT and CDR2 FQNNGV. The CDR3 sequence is CASSLAPGRPETQYF. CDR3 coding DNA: TGTGCCAGCAGCTTAGCACCCGGGAGGCCAGAGACCCAGTACTTC.

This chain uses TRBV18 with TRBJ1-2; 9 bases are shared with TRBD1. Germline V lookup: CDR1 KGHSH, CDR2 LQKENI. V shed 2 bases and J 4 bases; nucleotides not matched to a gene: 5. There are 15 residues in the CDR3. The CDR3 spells CASSPVGQGRYGYTF. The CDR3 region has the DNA TGTGCCAGCTCACCAGTGGGACAGGGCCGCTATGGCTACACCTTC.

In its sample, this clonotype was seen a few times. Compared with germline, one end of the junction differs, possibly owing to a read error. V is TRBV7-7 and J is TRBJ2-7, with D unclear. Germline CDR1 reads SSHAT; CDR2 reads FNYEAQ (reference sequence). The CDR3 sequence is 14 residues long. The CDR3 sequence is CASSLVPNSYEQYF. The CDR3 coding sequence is TGTGCTAGCAGCTTAGTTCCGAACTCCTACGAGCAGTACTTC.

The DNA of the CDR3 is TGTGCCACCAGTGACCTGAGGGACGGTGAGGGCTACACCTTC. Protein sequence: CATSDLRDGEGYTF. This sequence joins TRBV24-1 and TRBJ1-2; D might be TRBD1 (5 bases). This CDR3 contains 14 residues. The germline gives CDR1 KGHDR, CDR2 SFDVKD. V lost 4 bases and J 8 bases, leaving 16 bases between the germline ends.

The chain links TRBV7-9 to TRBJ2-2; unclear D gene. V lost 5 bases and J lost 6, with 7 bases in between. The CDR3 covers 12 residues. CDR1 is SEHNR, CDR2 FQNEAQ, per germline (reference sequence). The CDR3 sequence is CASSLMAGELFF. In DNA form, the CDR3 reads TGTGCCAGCAGCCTGATGGCCGGGGAGCTGTTTTTT.

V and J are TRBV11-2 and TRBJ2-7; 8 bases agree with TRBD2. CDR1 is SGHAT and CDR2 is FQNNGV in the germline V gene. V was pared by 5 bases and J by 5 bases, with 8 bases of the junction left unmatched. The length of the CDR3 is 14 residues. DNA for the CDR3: TGTGCCAGCAGCCTTCGACTAGCGAGCCACGAGCAGTACTTC. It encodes CASSLRLASHEQYF.

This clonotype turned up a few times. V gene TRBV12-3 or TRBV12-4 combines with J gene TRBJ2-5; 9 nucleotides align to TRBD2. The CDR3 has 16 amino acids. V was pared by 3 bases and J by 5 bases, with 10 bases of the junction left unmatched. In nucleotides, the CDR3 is TGTGCCAGCAGTTTTAGCGGGGGAAGTTCATTCGAGACCCAGTACTTC. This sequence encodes CASSFSGGSSFETQYF.

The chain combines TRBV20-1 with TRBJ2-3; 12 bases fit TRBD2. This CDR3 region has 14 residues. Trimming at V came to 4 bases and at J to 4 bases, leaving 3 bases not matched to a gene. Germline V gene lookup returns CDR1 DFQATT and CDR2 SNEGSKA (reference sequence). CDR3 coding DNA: TGCAGTGCTAAACTAGCGGGGGGCCCAGATACGCAGTATTTT. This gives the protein CSAKLAGGPDTQYF.

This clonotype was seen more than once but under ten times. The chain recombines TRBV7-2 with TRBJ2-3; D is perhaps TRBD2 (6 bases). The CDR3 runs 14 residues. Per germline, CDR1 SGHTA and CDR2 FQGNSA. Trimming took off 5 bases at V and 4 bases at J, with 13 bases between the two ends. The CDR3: CASSHPGVPDTQYF. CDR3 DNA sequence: TGTGCCAGCAGCCATCCGGGGGTCCCAGATACGCAGTATTTT.

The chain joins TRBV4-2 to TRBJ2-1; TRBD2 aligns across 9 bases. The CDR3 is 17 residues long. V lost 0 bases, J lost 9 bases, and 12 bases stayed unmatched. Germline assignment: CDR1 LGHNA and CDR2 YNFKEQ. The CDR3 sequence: CASSQDKFAGGRSEQFF. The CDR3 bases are TGTGCCAGCAGCCAAGATAAATTTGCGGGGGGGCGCAGTGAGCAGTTCTTC.

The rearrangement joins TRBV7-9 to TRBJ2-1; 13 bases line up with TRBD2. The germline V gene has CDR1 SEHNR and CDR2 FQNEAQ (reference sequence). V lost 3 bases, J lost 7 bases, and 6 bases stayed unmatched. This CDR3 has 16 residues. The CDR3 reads CASSFTSGGGRNEQFF. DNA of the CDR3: TGTGCCAGCAGCTTTACTAGCGGGGGGGGACGAAATGAGCAGTTCTTC.

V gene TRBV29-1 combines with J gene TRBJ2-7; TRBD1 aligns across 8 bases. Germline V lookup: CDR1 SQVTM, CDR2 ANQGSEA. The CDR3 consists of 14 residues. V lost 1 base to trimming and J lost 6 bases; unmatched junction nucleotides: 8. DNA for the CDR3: TGCAGCGTTGAAGGGCGGACAGGGAGCGCCGAGCAGTACTTC. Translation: CSVEGRTGSAEQYF.

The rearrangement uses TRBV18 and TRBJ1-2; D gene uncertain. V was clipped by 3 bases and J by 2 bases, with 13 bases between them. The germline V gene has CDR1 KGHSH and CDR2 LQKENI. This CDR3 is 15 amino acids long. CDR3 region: CASSPEGTPNYGYTF. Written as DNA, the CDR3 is TGTGCCAGCTCACCGGAGGGAACACCGAACTATGGCTACACCTTC.

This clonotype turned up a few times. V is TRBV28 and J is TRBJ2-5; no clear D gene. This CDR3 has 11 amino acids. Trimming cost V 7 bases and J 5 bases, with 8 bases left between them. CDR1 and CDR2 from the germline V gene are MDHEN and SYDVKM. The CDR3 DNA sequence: TGTGCCAGCATCTCCACCGAGACCCAGTACTTC. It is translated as CASISTETQYF.

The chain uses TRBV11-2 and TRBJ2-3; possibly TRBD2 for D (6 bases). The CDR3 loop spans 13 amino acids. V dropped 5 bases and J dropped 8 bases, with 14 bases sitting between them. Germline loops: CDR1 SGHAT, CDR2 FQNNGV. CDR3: CASSPGPSATQYF. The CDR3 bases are TGTGCCAGCAGCCCAGGACCTAGCGCTACGCAGTATTTT. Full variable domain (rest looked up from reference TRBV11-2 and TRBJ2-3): EAGVAQSPRYKIIEKRQSVAFWCNPISGHATLYWYQQILGQGPKLLIQFQNNGVVDDSQLPKDRFSAERLKGVDSTLKIQPAKLEDSAVYLCASSPGPSATQYFGPGTRLTVL.

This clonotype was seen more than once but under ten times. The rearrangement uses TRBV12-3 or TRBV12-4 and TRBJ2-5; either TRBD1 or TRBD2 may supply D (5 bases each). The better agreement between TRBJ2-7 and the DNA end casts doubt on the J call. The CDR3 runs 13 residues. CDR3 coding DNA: TGTGCCAGCAGCCTCCATTGGGGGTACGAGCAGTACTTC. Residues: CASSLHWGYEQYF.

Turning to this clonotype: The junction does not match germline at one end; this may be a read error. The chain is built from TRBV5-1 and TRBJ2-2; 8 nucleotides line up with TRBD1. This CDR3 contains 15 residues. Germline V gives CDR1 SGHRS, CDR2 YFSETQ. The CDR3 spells CASSLDRGDTGELFF. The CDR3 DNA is TGTGCCAGCAGCTTAGACAGGGGCGACACCGGGGAGCTGTTTTTT. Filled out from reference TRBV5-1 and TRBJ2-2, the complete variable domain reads KAGVTQTPRYLIKTRGQQVTLSCSPISGHRSVSWYQQTPGQGLQFLFEYFSETQRNKGNFPGRFSGRQFSNSRSEMNVSTLELGDSALYLCASSLDRGDTGELFFGEGSRLTVL.

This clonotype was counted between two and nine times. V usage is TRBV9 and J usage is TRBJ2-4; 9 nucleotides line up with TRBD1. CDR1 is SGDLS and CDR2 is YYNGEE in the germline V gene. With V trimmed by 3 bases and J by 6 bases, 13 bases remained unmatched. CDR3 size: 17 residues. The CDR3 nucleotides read TGTGCCAGCAGCGAGAGGATGGACAGGGGAGGAGGAAACATTCAGTACTTC. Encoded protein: CASSERMDRGGGNIQYF.

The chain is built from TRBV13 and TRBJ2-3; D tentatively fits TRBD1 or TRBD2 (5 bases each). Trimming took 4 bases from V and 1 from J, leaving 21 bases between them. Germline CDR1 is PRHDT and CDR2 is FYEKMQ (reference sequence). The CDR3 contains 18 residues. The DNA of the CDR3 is TGTGCCAGCAGCTCGGGAATCCCCCAGGGCACAGGCACAGATACGCAGTATTTT. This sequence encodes CASSSGIPQGTGTDTQYF.

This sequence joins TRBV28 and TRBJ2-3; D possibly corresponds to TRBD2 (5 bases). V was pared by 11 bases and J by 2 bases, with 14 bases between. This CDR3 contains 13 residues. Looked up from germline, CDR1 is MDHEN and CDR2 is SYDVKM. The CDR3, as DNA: TGTGCCGCGGGTAGTTCTTACACAGATACGCAGTATTTT. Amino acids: CAAGSSYTDTQYF.

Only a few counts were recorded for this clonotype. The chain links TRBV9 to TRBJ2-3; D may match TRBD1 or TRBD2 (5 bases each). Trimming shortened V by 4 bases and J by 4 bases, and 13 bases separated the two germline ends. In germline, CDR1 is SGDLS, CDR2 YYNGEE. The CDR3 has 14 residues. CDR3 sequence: CASSPQGTADTQYF. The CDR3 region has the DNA TGTGCCAGCAGCCCCCAAGGGACCGCAGATACGCAGTATTTT.